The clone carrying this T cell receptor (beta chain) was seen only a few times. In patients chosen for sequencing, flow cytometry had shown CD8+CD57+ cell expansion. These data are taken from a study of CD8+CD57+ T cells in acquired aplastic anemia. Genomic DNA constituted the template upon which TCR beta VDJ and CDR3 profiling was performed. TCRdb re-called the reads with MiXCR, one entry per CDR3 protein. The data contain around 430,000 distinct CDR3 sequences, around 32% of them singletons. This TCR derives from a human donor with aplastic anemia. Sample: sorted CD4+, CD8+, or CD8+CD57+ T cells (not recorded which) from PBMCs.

The CDR3 DNA reads TGCGCCAGCAGCTTAGGGACAGGCTCGATCAATGAGCAGTTCTTC. Amino acid sequence: CASSLGTGSINEQFF. J is TRBJ2-1 and V is TRBV5-1; 8 bases match TRBD1. CDR3 length: 15 amino acids. The trim removed 2 bases at V and 6 bases at J, leaving 7 bases unmatched. The germline V gene encodes CDR1 SGHRS and CDR2 YFSETQ.